This TCR beta chain was recovered during a study of blood T cell repertoires in COVID-19. Across the whole study: There were acute and convalescent COVID-19 samples, and they came from the United States, Italy and Spain. In each case, the material was cDNA or gDNA derived from T cells, B-cell-depleted T cells, or PBMCs.

Authors' processing steps: Amplifying reference gene primers gave estimates of nucleated cell counts. Produced via immunoSEQ multiplex PCR; TCRdb's table is partial and in-frame only. V, J and clone size were drawn from that table, and D and trimming were deduced from the DNA. The sample lists 180,000 or so clones, over 80% occurring once. The sequence was collected from a woman aged 50 to 65 with acute or convalescent COVID-19. Sequenced material: peripheral blood.

The CDR3 region has the DNA TGCGCCAGCAGCGATTGGTTGCCTAGTGCAGATACGCAGTATTTT. Its translation is CASSDWLPSADTQYF. The genes are TRBV10-2 and TRBJ2-3; D ambiguous. Germline V gene sequence: CDR1 WSHSY, CDR2 SAAADI. V was cut by 6 bases and J by 4 bases, with 17 bases left in between. The CDR3 runs to 15 residues.